Presented here are 8 T cell receptor beta chains from one specimen sequenced in a study of T cells in Graves' hyperthyroidism and ophthalmopathy (dated by TCRdb to between 2018 and 2020). The receptor library was made with multiplex PCR. TCRdb lists the instrument as Illumina HiSeq 2000. Amplification of TCR beta CDR3 regions was carried out from RNA transcripts. The first round of RT-PCR for the TCR CDR3 was performed with the HTBI primer set and the Qiagen OneStep RT-PCR kit. TCRdb's own reprocessing of the public reads used fastp at Q25 and MiXCR and kept productive beta chains. CDR3 protein duplicates are merged, each entry listing the most common genes and DNA. The sample records about 260,000 distinct CDR3 sequences, approximately 20% of which are singletons. The ten largest account for around 64% of the sample. The sequenced sample consisted of blood. Receptors originate from a man younger than 40 with Graves' ophthalmopathy.

Only a few counts were recorded for this clonotype. The rearrangement links TRBV6-2 or TRBV6-3 to TRBJ1-2; 9 nucleotides match TRBD1. The J segment lost 4 bases and the V segment lost 2 bases, leaving 2 bases of the junction unmatched. The CDR3 runs 14 residues. Per germline, CDR1 MNHEY and CDR2 SVGEGT. DNA of the CDR3: TGTGCCAGCAGTTACCAGACAGGGGGCTATGGCTACACCTTC. It codes for CASSYQTGGYGYTF.

On this clonotype itself: Since a much larger clone is just one base distant, this may be a read error. The chain recombines TRBV12-3 or TRBV12-4 with TRBJ2-3; 8 bases fit TRBD2. The CDR3 spans 20 residues. The CDR3 reads CASSLGRYRKRESGTDTQCF. CDR3 DNA sequence: TGTGCCAGCAGTTTAGGCCGGTATAGGAAGCGGGAGTCGGGCACAGATACGCAGTGTTTT.

The J gene is TRBJ2-7, the V gene TRBV12-3 or TRBV12-4; TRBD1 matches 9 bases. CDR3 length: 17 residues. The J segment lost 2 bases and the V segment lost 1 base, leaving 9 bases of the junction unmatched. The CDR3 coding sequence is TGTGCCAGCAGTTTAGACAGGGGGCTTAGTGGGACCTACGAGCAGTACTTC. Translation: CASSLDRGLSGTYEQYF.

The V and J genes are TRBV6-8 and TRBJ1-6; a weak D match, TRBD1 (6 bases). V was clipped by 5 bases and J by 7 bases, with 9 bases between them. The germline CDR1 and CDR2 sequences are MNHGY and SAAAGT. This CDR3 contains 13 residues. The CDR3 DNA follows: TGTGCCAGCAGTCGCGGACAGAATTCACCCCTCCACTTT. Translation: CASSRGQNSPLHF.

As to this clonotype: This may arise from a read error, as a much more abundant clone is one base away. The chain couples TRBV6-9 to TRBJ2-7; TRBD1 or TRBD2 may be the D gene (5 bases each). Germline V lookup: CDR1 MNHGY, CDR2 SVAAGI. This CDR3 comprises 15 residues. CDR3 bases: TGTGCCAGCAGTTTTCAAGCCGGGACCGTCTACGAGCAGTGCTTC. This translates into CASSFQAGTVYEQCF.

A few counts support this clonotype. The chain employs TRBV6-6 and TRBJ2-2; D is unresolved. This CDR3 spans 17 amino acids. Trimming left V 0 bases short and J 0 bases short, with 11 bases between. Germline V CDR1 and CDR2: MNHNY, SVGAGI (reference sequence). CDR3 sequence: CASSYSPMGANTGELFF. The DNA of the CDR3 is TGTGCCAGCAGTTACTCCCCGATGGGTGCGAACACCGGGGAGCTGTTTTTT.

This clonotype was counted once. The germline gene is not matched at one end of the junction; a read error may be the cause. The rearrangement uses TRBV10-3 and TRBJ1-4; perhaps TRBD1 as D (6 bases). The germline V gene has CDR1 ENHRY and CDR2 SYGVKD. The CDR3 totals 15 residues. CDR3: CATSESGGAGEKLFF. The DNA of the CDR3 is TGTGCCACCAGTGAGTCTGGGGGCGCGGGTGAAAAACTGTTTTTT.

This chain joins TRBV28 and TRBJ2-2, with TRBD1 matching over 11 bases. V dropped 5 bases and J dropped 5; count of bases not matched to a gene: 10. Germline CDR1 and CDR2: MDHEN and SYDVKM. CDR3 length: 17 residues. CDR3 sequence reads: CASSRNPGTGGTGELFF. The CDR3 region has the DNA TGTGCCAGCAGTCGCAACCCAGGGACAGGGGGAACCGGGGAGCTGTTTTTT.